A single T cell receptor (beta chain) is shown here with its context. Antigen specificity is unknown. The CDR3 is made up of 14 amino acids. CDR1 and CDR2 from the germline V gene are LGHNA and YNFKEQ. Between the trimmed V and J ends, which lost 1 base and 6 bases, there was a span of 10 bases. The record originates from a study of cytomegalovirus exposure and HLA in healthy donors. Broader study findings: Cytomegalovirus status was reportedly diagnosed by the classifier with high sensitivity and specificity.

TCRdb's copy holds only in-frame clones and misses some; the assay was immunoSEQ multiplex PCR. Among under 200,000 clones, roughly 86% were seen once, and the ten largest hold 4% to 5%. Among the approximately 110 subjects of the validation cohort, separate from the 666-subject first cohort, were the donors. Sample: PBMCs. This receptor was taken from a young man in good health and CMV-seropositive. The chain carries TRBV4-2 and TRBJ2-1, with D possibly TRBD2 on 6 matching bases. The CDR3 region is CASSQGRERNEQFF. The CDR3 DNA reads TGTGCCAGCAGCCAAGGACGGGAGCGCAATGAGCAGTTCTTC.